A single sample is the source of the 21 T cell receptor beta chains below, sequenced in a study of identical twins listed by TCRdb under 2016. To prepare the library, 5' RACE was applied. TCRdb records Illumina HiSeq 2000 as the sequencer. TCRdb's own reprocessing of the public reads used fastp at Q25 and MiXCR and kept productive beta chains. Rows with one shared CDR3 protein collapse into an entry with the most common genes and DNA. The sample records about 500,000 distinct CDR3 sequences, roughly an eighth of which are singletons. The ten largest account for approximately 1% of the sample. The sample was also linked to a second study, of yellow fever vaccine responses in identical twins.

Sequencing was done on a sample of CD4+ T cells sorted from blood. Every receptor here comes from a woman under 30 in good health.

In its sample, this clonotype was seen a few times. The genes are TRBV6-2 or TRBV6-3 and TRBJ2-7; TRBD2 aligns across 12 bases. The junction had 10 bases not matched to a gene; V was cut back by 10 bases and J by 3 bases. CDR1 MNHEY and CDR2 SVGEGT come from the germline V gene. This CDR3 contains 15 residues. CDR3 bases: TGTGCCACCAACTTGGGACTAGCGGGCGTCTACGAGCAGTACTTC. Translating gives CATNLGLAGVYEQYF.

V is TRBV7-2 and J is TRBJ2-4; D is uncertain. This CDR3 spans 14 amino acids. V lost 2 bases and J lost 4, with 9 bases in between. CDR1 is SGHTA, CDR2 FQGNSA, per germline. CDR3 bases: TGTGCCAGCAGCTTATTTGCAGCAAAAAACATTCAGTACTTC. Residues: CASSLFAAKNIQYF.

The table lists this clonotype with a few counts. This rearrangement joins TRBV28 to TRBJ2-7; TRBD2 might be the D (6 bases). Germline assignment: CDR1 MDHEN and CDR2 SYDVKM. Trimming stripped 2 bases from V and 3 bases from J, with 14 bases between. This CDR3 is 15 amino acids long. Here the CDR3 DNA reads TGTGCCAGCAGTTTACCGGGACTGTCTATCTACGAGCAGTACTTC. Protein: CASSLPGLSIYEQYF.

This clonotype occurred a few times. V and J are TRBV7-2 and TRBJ2-7; D ambiguous. With 4 bases removed from V and 3 bases from J, the gap between germline ends came to 10 bases. CDR1 and CDR2 (germline): SGHTA, FQGNSA. The CDR3 contains 13 residues. The chain's CDR3 is CASSSFTFYEQYF. The CDR3 nucleotides are TGTGCCAGCAGCTCCTTTACGTTCTACGAGCAGTACTTC. Supplemented by reference TRBV7-2 and TRBJ2-7, the full variable domain reads GAGVSQSPSNKVTEKGKDVELRCDPISGHTALYWYRQSLGQGLEFLIYFQGNSAPDKSGLPSDRFSAERTGGSVSTLTIQRTQQEDSAVYLCASSSFTFYEQYFGPGTRLTVT.

V is TRBV6-2 or TRBV6-3 and J is TRBJ2-7; D gene ambiguous. V lost 6 bases and J 4 bases, leaving 10 bases between the germline ends. The CDR3 is 12 residues long. The V gene's germline CDR1 is MNHEY and CDR2 SVGEGT. The CDR3 loop is CASRSTPYEQYF. CDR3 nucleotide sequence: TGTGCCAGCAGATCGACACCTTACGAGCAGTACTTC.

The chain links TRBV6-2 or TRBV6-3 to TRBJ2-3; 10 nucleotides agree with TRBD2. Per germline, CDR1 MNHEY and CDR2 SVGEGT. The CDR3 consists of 15 residues. After removal of 8 bases from V and 2 bases from J, the junction contained 7 bases not matched to a gene. CDR3 amino acids: CASPYSGRHTDTQYF. CDR3 nucleotides: TGTGCCAGCCCCTATAGCGGGAGGCACACAGATACGCAGTATTTT.

In its sample, this clonotype was seen a few times. The chain employs TRBV9 and TRBJ2-7, with a weak D call TRBD2 (6 bases). The CDR3 loop spans 14 amino acids. Germline CDR1 is SGDLS and CDR2 is YYNGEE. Trimming took off 0 bases at V and 3 bases at J, with 10 bases between the two ends. The CDR3 loop is CASSVGVSGYEQYF. The CDR3 bases are TGTGCCAGCAGCGTAGGGGTTAGCGGCTACGAGCAGTACTTC. Full variable domain (outside the CDR3, taken from reference TRBV9 and TRBJ2-7): DSGVTQTPKHLITATGQRVTLRCSPRSGDLSVYWYQQSLDQGLQFLIQYYNGEERAKGNILERFSAQQFPDLHSELNLSSLELGDSALYFCASSVGVSGYEQYFGPGTRLTVT.

The chain links TRBV14 to TRBJ2-7, with D possibly being TRBD1 (6 bases). This CDR3 contains 21 residues. Trimming pared 0 bases from V and 6 bases from J, leaving 33 bases between. Germline V CDR1 and CDR2: SGHDN, FVKESK. The CDR3 region is CASSQEPWTVLTNKILGEQYF. CDR3 in DNA: TGTGCCAGCAGCCAAGAACCGTGGACAGTTTTGACAAACAAGATTCTTGGCGAGCAGTACTTC.

This chain links TRBV2 with TRBJ2-2; possible D gene TRBD2, 5 bases. Germline lookup yields CDR1 SNHLY and CDR2 FYNNEI. V was cut by 7 bases and J by 5 bases, with 20 bases left in between. This CDR3 is 16 amino acids long. The CDR3 is CASTPRPGSPTGELFF. CDR3 nucleotide sequence: TGTGCCAGCACCCCACGCCCGGGGAGCCCGACCGGGGAGCTGTTTTTT.

J is TRBJ2-5 and V is TRBV7-2, with D unclear. V was trimmed by 2 bases and J by 2 bases, leaving 12 bases between them. This CDR3 region has 15 residues. Germline CDR1 is SGHTA and CDR2 is FQGNSA. The CDR3 loop reads CASSLQKAVQETQYF. DNA for the CDR3: TGTGCCAGCAGCTTACAGAAGGCGGTACAAGAGACCCAGTACTTC.

This clonotype showed up just a few times. The gene calls are TRBV27 and TRBJ2-3; maybe TRBD2 (5 bases). The germline V and J ends were trimmed by 1 base and 8 bases, with 13 bases remaining between them. CDR1 MNHEY and CDR2 SMNVEV come from the germline V gene (reference sequence). This CDR3 comprises 14 residues. CDR3 protein: CASSLLGRTGTQYF. The DNA of the CDR3 is TGTGCCAGCAGTTTATTGGGCAGGACTGGTACGCAGTATTTT.

The chain joins TRBV27 to TRBJ2-1; TRBD2 matches 12 bases. Germline assignment: CDR1 MNHEY and CDR2 SMNVEV (reference sequence). V lost 6 bases to trimming and J lost 4 bases; unmatched junction nucleotides: 13. This CDR3 is built from 18 residues. The CDR3: CASSGPGLAGNRYNEQFF. The DNA of the CDR3 is TGTGCCAGCAGCGGGCCAGGACTAGCGGGAAACCGTTACAATGAGCAGTTCTTC.

This clonotype has ten or more counts. This chain uses TRBV4-1 with TRBJ2-7, with TRBD2 as a possible D gene (6 bases). Germline CDR1 MGHRA, CDR2 YSYEKL. Trimming left V 0 bases short and J 0 bases short, with 18 bases between. The CDR3 sequence is 18 residues long. CDR3 coding DNA: TGCGCCAGCAGCCAAGATCGTGGGGAGGCCCTAAGCTCCTACGAGCAGTACTTC. The encoded protein is CASSQDRGEALSSYEQYF.

This sequence joins TRBV6-2 or TRBV6-3 and TRBJ2-5; D not resolved. The CDR3 has 11 amino acids. Germline values: CDR1 MNHEY, CDR2 SVGEGT. The V gene lost 8 bases and the J gene lost 4 bases, with 8 bases spanning the gap. In nucleotides, the CDR3 is TGTGCCAGCCGAAAGGCAGAGACCCAGTACTTC. The encoded protein is CASRKAETQYF.

This chain uses TRBV20-1 with TRBJ1-2, with D perhaps matching TRBD1 (6 bases). The V gene lost 6 bases and the J gene lost 8 bases, with 16 bases spanning the gap. Germline V gene lookup returns CDR1 DFQATT and CDR2 SNEGSKA (reference sequence). CDR3 length: 12 amino acids. For the CDR3, the DNA is TGCAGTGCGAGGTCGGGGGCCGGCGGCTACACCTTC. It is translated as CSARSGAGGYTF.

The chain couples TRBV7-2 to TRBJ2-7; TRBD2 agrees at 7 bases. In germline, CDR1 is SGHTA, CDR2 FQGNSA. The CDR3 covers 13 residues. The trim removed 6 bases at V and 2 bases at J, leaving 4 bases unmatched. CDR3 protein: CASRRSGAYEQYF. Here the CDR3 DNA reads TGTGCCAGCAGGAGAAGCGGGGCCTACGAGCAGTACTTC.

The genes are TRBV20-1 and TRBJ2-1; TRBD2 aligns across 7 bases. The CDR3 covers 17 residues. Germline CDR1 reads DFQATT; CDR2 reads SNEGSKA (reference sequence). Germline trimming cut 0 bases from V and 7 bases from J; bases unmatched to any gene: 15. The CDR3 nucleotides read TGCAGTGCTAGAGACCCTTTTGGGGGAGGGCCTTTGAATGAGCAGTTCTTC. Protein: CSARDPFGGGPLNEQFF.

The chain is built from TRBV11-2 and TRBJ2-3, with 11 bases lining up with TRBD2. CDR3 length equals 16 residues. The ends lost 5 bases at V and 2 bases at J; junction bases unmatched: 6. Germline loops: CDR1 SGHAT, CDR2 FQNNGV. CDR3 amino acids: CASSQTSGGPTDTQYF. DNA for the CDR3: TGTGCCAGCAGCCAAACTAGCGGGGGACCCACAGATACGCAGTATTTT.

This clonotype was observed a few times. The chain uses TRBV6-5 and TRBJ1-5; no reliable D call. Germline V CDR1 and CDR2: MNHEY, SVGAGI. The CDR3 covers 13 residues. Between the trimmed V and J ends, which lost 5 bases and 2 bases, there was a span of 7 bases. In DNA form, the CDR3 reads TGTGCCAGCAGTCACACCGGCAATCAGCCCCAGCATTTT. It is translated as CASSHTGNQPQHF.

There are a few counts of this clonotype. This sequence joins TRBV5-4 and TRBJ2-2; D is perhaps TRBD1 (5 bases). The CDR3 runs 15 residues. With 0 bases removed from V and 0 bases from J, the gap between germline ends came to 6 bases. CDR1 and CDR2 (germline): SGHNT, YYREEE (reference sequence). This chain's CDR3 is CASSLDRTNTGELFF. The CDR3 coding sequence is TGTGCCAGCAGCTTGGACAGGACGAACACCGGGGAGCTGTTTTTT.

A few counts support this clonotype. The rearrangement links TRBV6-1 to TRBJ2-1; TRBD2 might be the D (6 bases). V was trimmed by 5 bases and J by 10 bases, leaving 15 bases between them. The CDR3 has 13 amino acids. Germline V gene lookup returns CDR1 MNHNS and CDR2 SASEGT. The CDR3 DNA follows: TGTGCCAGCAGTCAGTCAGGACTAACGGAGCAGTTCTTC. This codes for CASSQSGLTEQFF.